A selection of T cell receptor beta chains follows, all from one sample in a study of CD8 T cells in Susac syndrome. TCRdb redid the calling of the immunoSEQ multiplex PCR reads with MiXCR, one entry per CDR3 protein. There are hundreds of thousands of distinct CDR3 sequences in the sample; around 93% occur only once, and approximately 0.072% lies in the top ten. Sequenced sample: CD4+ T cells from PBMCs. The receptors derive from a human donor with multiple sclerosis. Both conserved end residues are part of each CDR3.

J gene: TRBJ2-5
V gene: TRBV6-5
CDR3 protein: CASSSGTSRETQYF

J gene: TRBJ1-6
V gene: TRBV6-1
CDR3 protein: CASSQGQVLHF

J gene: TRBJ2-2
V gene: TRBV28
CDR3 protein: CASRGGIGTGELFF

J gene: TRBJ2-3
V gene: TRBV11-2
CDR3 protein: CASSPGIDTQYF

J gene: TRBJ2-7
V gene: TRBV11-2
CDR3 protein: CASSHLSRGRLGSYEQYF

J gene: TRBJ2-7
V gene: TRBV7-9
CDR3 protein: CASRPGTSGGPRNEQYF

J gene: TRBJ1-2
V gene: TRBV6-5
CDR3 protein: CASSYGQGYYGYTF

J gene: TRBJ2-5
V gene: TRBV7-6
CDR3 protein: CASSSLGETQYF

J gene: TRBJ2-7
V gene: TRBV27
CDR3 protein: CASSWGQGVYEQYF

J gene: TRBJ2-4
V gene: TRBV6-2/TRBV6-3
CDR3 protein: CASTRRGQGADIQYF

J gene: TRBJ1-4
V gene: TRBV29-1
CDR3 protein: CSVEVDRGAEKLFF

J gene: TRBJ1-1
V gene: TRBV6-1
CDR3 protein: CASRRATGIGNTEAFF

J gene: TRBJ2-1
V gene: TRBV25-1
CDR3 protein: CASSERVGNEQFF

J gene: TRBJ2-3
V gene: TRBV30
CDR3 protein: CAWTQGVAGGGDTQYF

J gene: TRBJ1-5
V gene: TRBV3-1
CDR3 protein: CASSQDLSSPNQPQHF

J gene: TRBJ2-2
V gene: TRBV3-1
CDR3 protein: CASRESAIAGELFF

J gene: TRBJ2-1
V gene: TRBV18
CDR3 protein: CASSLSGQLYNEQFF

J gene: TRBJ1-5
V gene: TRBV5-1
CDR3 protein: CASSLDGGSNQPQHF

J gene: TRBJ1-5
V gene: TRBV5-1
CDR3 protein: CASSLWGGINQPQHF

J gene: TRBJ2-2
V gene: TRBV13
CDR3 protein: CASSVQGGTGELFF

J gene: TRBJ1-5
V gene: TRBV23-1
CDR3 protein: CASSTGTEARNQPQHF

J gene: TRBJ2-7
V gene: TRBV6-2/TRBV6-3
CDR3 protein: CASNNRLTYEQYF

J gene: TRBJ1-1
V gene: TRBV6-2/TRBV6-3
CDR3 protein: CASLPRGVTEAFF

J gene: TRBJ1-2
V gene: TRBV9
CDR3 protein: CASSVGGTHPYGYTF

J gene: TRBJ1-2
V gene: TRBV20-1
CDR3 protein: CSARAGQEGYGYTF

J gene: TRBJ1-1
V gene: TRBV27
CDR3 protein: CASSRNRGESAFF

J gene: TRBJ2-3
V gene: TRBV4-1
CDR3 protein: CASSLRAGITSGDTDTQYF

J gene: TRBJ1-2
V gene: TRBV30
CDR3 protein: CAWSGPGTGDAYGYTF

J gene: TRBJ2-7
V gene: TRBV27
CDR3 protein: CASSAPQRGIYEQYF

J gene: TRBJ2-1
V gene: TRBV12-3/TRBV12-4
CDR3 protein: CASSTGVNEQFF

J gene: TRBJ1-5
V gene: TRBV4-1
CDR3 protein: CASSQVWGLGQPQHF

J gene: TRBJ2-5
V gene: TRBV7-9
CDR3 protein: CASSLGVGVETQYF

J gene: TRBJ2-1
V gene: TRBV20-1
CDR3 protein: CSARSGGRGEQFF

J gene: TRBJ1-2
V gene: TRBV20-1
CDR3 protein: CSAKRGGFNYGYTF

J gene: TRBJ1-5
V gene: TRBV4-1
CDR3 protein: CASRPDADRGRNQPQHF

J gene: TRBJ2-1
V gene: TRBV7-9
CDR3 protein: CASSWTSGGHNEQFF

J gene: TRBJ2-2
V gene: TRBV6-5
CDR3 protein: CASSYDGAGELFF

J gene: TRBJ1-1
V gene: TRBV5-6
CDR3 protein: CASSSGQGAIEAFF

J gene: TRBJ1-1
V gene: TRBV7-2
CDR3 protein: CASSLGVEVDSKAFF

J gene: TRBJ2-7
V gene: TRBV21-1
CDR3 protein: CASSKLVTYEQYF

J gene: TRBJ2-7
V gene: TRBV12-3/TRBV12-4
CDR3 protein: CASSPGPGSRYEQYF

J gene: TRBJ1-1
V gene: TRBV19
CDR3 protein: CASTKLRGPNTEAFF

J gene: TRBJ2-7
V gene: TRBV4-1
CDR3 protein: CASSQDRNRDYEQYF

J gene: TRBJ2-1
V gene: TRBV11-1
CDR3 protein: CASSPSWTSGAIPSYNEQFF

J gene: TRBJ1-5
V gene: TRBV7-2
CDR3 protein: CASSFAGQNQPQHF

J gene: TRBJ2-4
V gene: TRBV2
CDR3 protein: CASSEGGLNIQYF

J gene: TRBJ1-5
V gene: TRBV29-1
CDR3 protein: CSARGQNHQPQHF